The 14 T cell receptor beta chains reported below all come from one sample, sequenced in a study of human T cells and chemical hapten exposure. As to time point: patch test 1, 2 weeks after DPC sensitization. Documented treatment: therapeutic diphenylcyclopropenone sensitization with weekly scalp DPC. One entry per CDR3 protein, called by TCRdb with MiXCR from the RACE reads. The table shows around 110,000 distinct CDR3 sequences, with 9.5% to 13% occurring only once. The source material was whole blood, sampled in connection with sensitization to the hapten diphenylcyclopropenone (DPC). The receptors derive from a woman aged 45-59 years with alopecia areata. Some clones in this sample may be carry-over from other donors' samples.

V is TRBV7-6 and J is TRBJ2-2, with D unresolved. CDR3 length equals 16 residues. Germline assignment: CDR1 SGHVS and CDR2 FNYEAQ. Trimming cost V 1 base and J 1 base, with 10 bases left between them. The CDR3 region has the DNA TGTGCCAGCAGCTTAGTACAGAACATGAACACCGGGGAGCTGTTTTTT. Translating gives CASSLVQNMNTGELFF. Complete variable domain (other parts from reference TRBV7-6 and TRBJ2-2): GAGVSQSPRYKVTKRGQDVALRCDPISGHVSLYWYRQALGQGPEFLTYFNYEAQQDKSGLPNDRFSAERPEGSISTLTIQRTEQRDSAMYRCASSLVQNMNTGELFFGEGSRLTVL.

This clonotype showed up many times. The rearrangement links TRBV19 to TRBJ1-5; D not resolved. Per germline, CDR1 LNHDA and CDR2 SQIVND (reference sequence). V gave up 6 bases and J gave up 3 bases, with 12 bases separating them. The CDR3 has 14 amino acids. This CDR3 reads CASRLREVNQPQHF. CDR3 DNA: TGTGCCAGTAGATTAAGGGAAGTCAATCAGCCCCAGCATTTT. Combining the CDR3 with reference TRBV19 and TRBJ1-5 gives the whole variable domain DGGITQSPKYLFRKEGQNVTLSCEQNLNHDAMYWYRQDPGQGLRLIYYSQIVNDFQKGDIAEGYSVSREKKESFPLTVTSAQKNPTAFYLCASRLREVNQPQHFGDGTRLSIL.

The V call is TRBV15, the J call TRBJ1-3; D perhaps matches TRBD1 (6 bases). The CDR3 is 18 amino acids. V was shortened by 1 base and J by 3 bases, with 19 bases between the two germline ends. The germline gives CDR1 LNHNV, CDR2 YYDKDF (reference sequence). CDR3 loop: CATSRGGGGGSGGNTIYF. The CDR3 DNA follows: TGTGCCACCAGCAGAGGCGGTGGTGGGGGCTCAGGTGGAAACACCATATATTTT.

Many counts were recorded for this clonotype. The V gene is TRBV14, the J gene TRBJ2-1; 11 bases fit TRBD2. CDR1 and CDR2 (germline): SGHDN, FVKESK. The CDR3 has 14 amino acids. Losses at the gene ends were 4 bases for V and 6 bases for J; bases not matched to a gene: 2. Here the CDR3 reads CASSLAGGPNEQFF. The CDR3 nucleotides read TGTGCCAGCAGCCTAGCGGGAGGGCCCAATGAGCAGTTCTTC.

V and J are TRBV9 and TRBJ1-6, with D maybe TRBD1 (6 bases). V was pared by 2 bases and J by 0 bases, with 12 bases between. The CDR3 is 17 amino acids. Per germline, CDR1 SGDLS and CDR2 YYNGEE. Here the CDR3 reads CASSVFGQSSYNSPLHF. For the CDR3, the DNA is TGTGCCAGCAGCGTTTTCGGACAGAGCTCCTATAATTCACCCCTCCACTTT.

This clonotype appeared a few times. The V and J genes are TRBV29-1 and TRBJ1-1; D remains ambiguous. Trimming took 3 bases from V and 3 from J, leaving 11 bases between them. The CDR3 has 13 residues. Germline values: CDR1 SQVTM, CDR2 ANQGSEA. The CDR3 protein is CSVDGGKDTEAFF. The CDR3 DNA sequence: TGCAGCGTTGACGGTGGGAAGGACACTGAAGCTTTCTTT.

The chain is built from TRBV5-4 and TRBJ1-1; the match to TRBD1 covers 10 bases. The CDR3 runs 15 residues. J was trimmed by 6 bases and V by 4 bases; bases with no gene match: 9. The germline CDR1 and CDR2 sequences are SGHNT and YYREEE (reference sequence). The CDR3 loop is CASSGRDRGRAEAFF. The CDR3 coding sequence is TGTGCCAGCAGCGGCCGGGACAGGGGTAGGGCTGAAGCTTTCTTT.

This clonotype was seen repeatedly, ten times or more. This chain links TRBV28 with TRBJ2-6; D tentatively fits TRBD1 or TRBD2 (7 bases each). Germline V CDR1 and CDR2: MDHEN, SYDVKM. Trimming took off 8 bases at V and 2 bases at J, with 16 bases between the two ends. The CDR3 consists of 16 residues. CDR3 protein: CASAMGGGPGANVLTF. Here the CDR3 DNA reads TGTGCCAGCGCGATGGGAGGGGGCCCTGGGGCCAACGTCCTGACTTTC.

The sample holds a few counts of this clonotype. The gene calls are TRBV14 and TRBJ2-5, with D perhaps matching TRBD1 (5 bases). V lost 1 base and J 2 bases, leaving 11 bases between the germline ends. The CDR3 is made up of 15 amino acids. Germline CDR1 and CDR2: SGHDN and FVKESK. CDR3 residues: CASSQGWGVQETQYF. In DNA, the CDR3 is TGTGCCAGCAGCCAAGGTTGGGGCGTACAAGAGACCCAGTACTTC.

The chain has TRBV11-2 and TRBJ2-1; D gene unclear. From germline, CDR1 is SGHAT and CDR2 FQNNGV. Trimming took 1 base from V and 8 from J, leaving 15 bases between them. CDR3 length equals 15 residues. For the CDR3, the DNA is TGTGCCAGCAGCTTAGCCGGAGCGAGCAGGCATGAGCAGTTCTTC. It is translated as CASSLAGASRHEQFF.

Details on this clonotype: A much larger clone lies one base from this, so it may be a read error. V is TRBV20-1 and J is TRBJ2-1; 11 nucleotides match TRBD2. From germline, CDR1 is DFQATT and CDR2 SNEGSKA (reference sequence). Losses at the gene ends were 4 bases for V and 6 bases for J; bases not matched to a gene: 11. This CDR3 has 16 amino acids. The CDR3 DNA follows: TGCAGTGCTACTATCGGACTAGCGGGTTATTGCAATGAGCAGTTCTTC. It yields the protein CSATIGLAGYCNEQFF.

This clonotype was counted at least ten times. This rearrangement joins TRBV29-1 to TRBJ1-1; D not resolved. This CDR3 is built from 14 residues. Per the germline V gene, CDR1 is SQVTM and CDR2 is ANQGSEA. Trimming cost V 0 bases and J 0 bases, with 8 bases left between them. CDR3 in DNA: TGCAGCGTTGAAGACACGGGGTTGAACACTGAAGCTTTCTTT. The encoded protein is CSVEDTGLNTEAFF.

This clonotype was seen a few times. The chain combines TRBV18 with TRBJ1-2, with D possibly TRBD1 on 6 matching bases. Germline-derived CDR1 and CDR2 are KGHSH and LQKENI. There are 11 residues in the CDR3. V was trimmed by 9 bases and J by 6 bases, leaving 11 bases between them. In nucleotides, the CDR3 is TGTGCCAGTTCGGGGGGCGATGGCTACACCTTC. It translates to CASSGGDGYTF.

The V call is TRBV3-1, the J call TRBJ2-1; a weak D match, TRBD2 (6 bases). The germline CDR1 and CDR2 sequences are LGHDT and YNNKEL (reference sequence). There are 17 residues in the CDR3. Trimming left V 0 bases short and J 1 base short, with 13 bases between. The CDR3 spells CASSQEVRGRSYNEQFF. In DNA, the CDR3 is TGTGCCAGCAGCCAAGAGGTGCGGGGTCGTTCCTACAATGAGCAGTTCTTC.